This entry is about one T cell receptor beta chain. This clonotype was detected many times. Its antigen is not yet known. It has no much larger one-base neighbor in the sample; base qualities were not kept. The entry originates in a study of patients and donors after allogeneic stem cell transplantation (TCRdb year 2020). Its CDR3 holds 16 amino acids, cysteine through phenylalanine. The read is trimmed to its CDR3 DNA, 48 bases read in frame from base 1. Deletion took 0 bases off V and 0 bases off J, with a span of 9 bases between the germline ends. Based on the germline V gene, the CDR1 and CDR2 sequences are MRHNA and SNTAGT. Library generation was performed with RT-PCR. TCRdb records NextSeq 550 as the sequencer. TCRdb trimmed public reads at Q25 via fastp, called clones via MiXCR and kept in-frame beta chains. Rows are unified per CDR3 protein, each entry keeping the most common DNA and genes. Within this sample are about a million distinct CDR3 sequences, with around 17% of them counted one time only. The biggest ten clones account for 5% to 6.5% of the sample.

The TCR comes from a human donor who was either an allogeneic HSCT recipient or a stem cell or donor lymphocyte infusion donor (not recorded which). It is not recorded whose cells these are; they may come from a transplant donor. The chain was built from TRBV6-4 and TRBJ2-1; no D gene is confidently identified. The sample taken for sequencing was blood, either unsorted or a sorted T cell fraction (not recorded which). The CDR3 region: CASSDSPASSYNEQFF. At the DNA level, the sequence is TGTGCCAGCAGTGACTCCCCGGCCAGCTCCTACAATGAGCAGTTCTTC.